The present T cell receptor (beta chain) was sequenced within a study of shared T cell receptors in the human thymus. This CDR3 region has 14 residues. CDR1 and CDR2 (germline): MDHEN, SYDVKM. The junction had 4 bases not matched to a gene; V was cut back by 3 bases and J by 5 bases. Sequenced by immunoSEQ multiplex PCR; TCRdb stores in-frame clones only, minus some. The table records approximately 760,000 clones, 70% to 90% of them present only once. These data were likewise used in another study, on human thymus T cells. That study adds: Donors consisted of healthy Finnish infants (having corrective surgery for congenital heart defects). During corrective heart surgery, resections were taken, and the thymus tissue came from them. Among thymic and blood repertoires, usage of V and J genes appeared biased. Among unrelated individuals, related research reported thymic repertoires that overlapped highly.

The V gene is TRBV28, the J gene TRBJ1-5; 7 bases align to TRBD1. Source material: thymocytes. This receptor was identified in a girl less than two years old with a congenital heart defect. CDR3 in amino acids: CASSLSRGDQPQHF. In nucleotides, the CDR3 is TGTGCCAGCAGTTTGAGCAGGGGGGATCAGCCCCAGCATTTT.